These T cell receptor beta chains were read from a single sample in a study of STAT5B mutations in CD4+ large granular lymphocyte leukemia. Libraries were prepared by immunoSEQ multiplex PCR; TCRdb keeps only in-frame clonotypes and omits some of them. This table has approximately 32,000 clones, approximately 89% appearing once. The sequenced material came from CD4+ T cells from blood buffy coats. These TCRs come from a human donor in good health. CDR3s include the opening cysteine and the closing phenylalanine or tryptophan. D genes are given only for firm matches. Rows may omit the clone size; those that give it use once, few, many or a size class.

D gene: .; V gene: TRBV5-6; J gene: TRBJ2-5; clone size: once; CDR3 DNA: TGTGCCAGCAGCCTTGGACGGAAAGAGACCCAGTACTTC; CDR3 protein: CASSLGRKETQYF
D gene: .; V gene: TRBV7-2; J gene: TRBJ1-6; clone size: .; CDR3 DNA: TGTGCCAGCAGCCCCCCGGGGTCTTCTATCAATTCACCCCTCCACTTT; CDR3 protein: CASSPPGSSINSPLHF
D gene: TRBD1; V gene: TRBV2; J gene: TRBJ2-7; clone size: few; CDR3 DNA: TGTGCCAGCAGCCCGGGACAGGGCTCAAGCGAGCAGTACTTC; CDR3 protein: CASSPGQGSSEQYF
D gene: .; V gene: TRBV19; J gene: TRBJ2-3; clone size: .; CDR3 DNA: TGTGCCAGTAGCGAGGACAGCACAGATACGCAGTATTTT; CDR3 protein: CASSEDSTDTQYF
D gene: .; V gene: TRBV18; J gene: TRBJ2-4; clone size: .; CDR3 DNA: TGTGCCAGCTCACCACCGGGACTAGCCAAAAACATTCAGTACTTC; CDR3 protein: CASSPPGLAKNIQYF
D gene: TRBD1; V gene: TRBV18; J gene: TRBJ1-1; clone size: .; CDR3 DNA: TGTGCCAGCTCACTGGGACAGACGGAAGCTTTCTTT; CDR3 protein: CASSLGQTEAFF
D gene: TRBD1; V gene: TRBV2; J gene: TRBJ2-7; clone size: .; CDR3 DNA: TGTGCCAGCAGCCTGGACAGGGGAACCTCCTACGAGCAGTACTTC; CDR3 protein: CASSLDRGTSYEQYF
D gene: TRBD1; V gene: TRBV6-6; J gene: TRBJ2-3; clone size: .; CDR3 DNA: TGTGCCAGCAGCGACACAGGGGGCGAGGATACGCAGTATTTT; CDR3 protein: CASSDTGGEDTQYF
D gene: TRBD1; V gene: TRBV7-7; J gene: TRBJ2-1; clone size: .; CDR3 DNA: TGTGCTAGCAGCTTCCAAGCCCCGGGACAGGGATACAATGAGCAGTTCTTC; CDR3 protein: CASSFQAPGQGYNEQFF
D gene: TRBD1; V gene: TRBV7-7; J gene: TRBJ1-3; clone size: .; CDR3 DNA: TGTGCCAGCAGCTTACTACCGGGACAGGGGGCTGAGGACACCATATATTTT; CDR3 protein: CASSLLPGQGAEDTIYF
D gene: TRBD1; V gene: TRBV2; J gene: TRBJ1-5; clone size: once; CDR3 DNA: TGTGCCAGCAGACCGACAGGGGAAAGGAGGCAGCCCCAGCATTTT; CDR3 protein: CASRPTGERRQPQHF
D gene: .; V gene: TRBV20-1; J gene: TRBJ1-2; clone size: .; CDR3 DNA: TGCAGTGCTAGCATTGTCGATGGCTACACCTTC; CDR3 protein: CSASIVDGYTF
D gene: .; V gene: TRBV15; J gene: TRBJ1-6; clone size: .; CDR3 DNA: TGTGCCACCAGTAAGAGCTCCTATAATTCACCCCTCCACTTT; CDR3 protein: CATSKSSYNSPLHF
D gene: .; V gene: TRBV4-2; J gene: TRBJ2-1; clone size: .; CDR3 DNA: TGTGCCAGCAGCCAAGAGCCCGCAAACGCCTACAATGAGCAGTTCTTC; CDR3 protein: CASSQEPANAYNEQFF
D gene: TRBD1; V gene: TRBV6-5; J gene: TRBJ2-7; clone size: .; CDR3 DNA: TGTGCCAGCACCCGAGGACAGGGGGTGACCTACGAGCAGTACTTC; CDR3 protein: CASTRGQGVTYEQYF
D gene: .; V gene: TRBV11-3; J gene: TRBJ1-5; clone size: .; CDR3 DNA: TGTGCCAGCAGCTTAGATCTCCGTTCCCCCCAGCATTTT; CDR3 protein: CASSLDLRSPQHF
D gene: TRBD1; V gene: TRBV10-3; J gene: TRBJ2-7; clone size: .; CDR3 DNA: TGTGCCATCAGTGAGGGACAGGGACCCTACGAGCAGTACTTC; CDR3 protein: CAISEGQGPYEQYF
D gene: TRBD1; V gene: TRBV9; J gene: TRBJ2-4; clone size: .; CDR3 DNA: TGTGCCAGCAGCGGTGGACAGGGGACTGGAGAGTGGAACATTCAGTACTTC; CDR3 protein: CASSGGQGTGEWNIQYF
D gene: .; V gene: TRBV7-9; J gene: TRBJ2-5; clone size: .; CDR3 DNA: TGTGCCAGCAGCTATCGGGGGAATCTGGGAGAGACCCAGTACTTC; CDR3 protein: CASSYRGNLGETQYF
D gene: .; V gene: TRBV5-6; J gene: TRBJ1-5; clone size: .; CDR3 DNA: TGTGCCAGCAGCTTGTCCAGGCCCAGGGGGCCCCAGCATTTT; CDR3 protein: CASSLSRPRGPQHF
D gene: .; V gene: TRBV18; J gene: TRBJ1-3; clone size: .; CDR3 DNA: TGTGCCAGCTCCCCCGGGACGCACCGAAGCTCTGGAAACACCATATATTTT; CDR3 protein: CASSPGTHRSSGNTIYF
D gene: TRBD1; V gene: TRBV4-1; J gene: TRBJ1-2; clone size: .; CDR3 DNA: TGCGCCAGCAGCCAAGAGGGACAGGGGGCTTTCTATGGCTACACCTTC; CDR3 protein: CASSQEGQGAFYGYTF
D gene: .; V gene: TRBV5-1; J gene: TRBJ2-2; clone size: .; CDR3 DNA: TGCGCCAGCAGCGAGGGGACGGGGCACAGCGGGGAGCTGTTTTTT; CDR3 protein: CASSEGTGHSGELFF
D gene: .; V gene: TRBV7-8; J gene: TRBJ1-1; clone size: few; CDR3 DNA: TGTGCCAGCAGCACCTCGAACACTGAAGCTTTCTTT; CDR3 protein: CASSTSNTEAFF
D gene: TRBD1; V gene: TRBV7-3; J gene: TRBJ1-1; clone size: once; CDR3 DNA: TGTGCCAGCAGCTTAGTACAGGGGAATGAAGCTTTCTTT; CDR3 protein: CASSLVQGNEAFF
D gene: .; V gene: TRBV10-2; J gene: TRBJ2-1; clone size: .; CDR3 DNA: TGCGCCAGCAGTGACATGGGGAATGAGCAGTTCTTC; CDR3 protein: CASSDMGNEQFF
D gene: .; V gene: TRBV19; J gene: TRBJ1-1; clone size: few; CDR3 DNA: TGTGCCAGTAGCCACCAATACCCCCAGAACACTGAAGCTTTCTTT; CDR3 protein: CASSHQYPQNTEAFF
D gene: .; V gene: TRBV5-1; J gene: TRBJ2-3; clone size: .; CDR3 DNA: TGCGCCAGCAGCTTGGACCCCGTACAGGGTGCGGGATTTGATGATACGCAGTATTTT; CDR3 protein: CASSLDPVQGAGFDDTQYF
D gene: TRBD2; V gene: TRBV5-1; J gene: TRBJ2-2; clone size: .; CDR3 DNA: TGCGCCAGCAGCGCCGGGACTACCACAACCGGGGAGCTGTTTTTT; CDR3 protein: CASSAGTTTTGELFF
D gene: .; V gene: TRBV7-9; J gene: TRBJ2-5; clone size: .; CDR3 DNA: TGTGCCAGCAGCCAACAAGAGACCCAGTACTTC; CDR3 protein: CASSQQETQYF
D gene: .; V gene: TRBV9; J gene: TRBJ2-1; clone size: .; CDR3 DNA: TGTGCCAGCAGCCCCGCCGGGGGCTCCTACAATGAGCAGTTCTTC; CDR3 protein: CASSPAGGSYNEQFF
D gene: TRBD1; V gene: TRBV14; J gene: TRBJ2-1; clone size: .; CDR3 DNA: TGTGCCAGCAGCCAAGATCGAAAAAGGGACAGCAATGAGCAGTTCTTC; CDR3 protein: CASSQDRKRDSNEQFF
D gene: .; V gene: TRBV5-5; J gene: TRBJ1-4; clone size: once; CDR3 DNA: TGTGCCAGCAGACCGGGGGGTACAACTAATGAAAAACTGTTTTTT; CDR3 protein: CASRPGGTTNEKLFF
D gene: .; V gene: TRBV28; J gene: TRBJ1-1; clone size: .; CDR3 DNA: TGTGCCAGCAGTGTCCTGGCTCGAGCTTTCTTT; CDR3 protein: CASSVLARAFF
D gene: TRBD1; V gene: TRBV6-1; J gene: TRBJ1-2; clone size: .; CDR3 DNA: TGTGCCAGCAGCCCAGGGACAGGGTACGGCTACACCTTC; CDR3 protein: CASSPGTGYGYTF
D gene: .; V gene: TRBV19; J gene: TRBJ1-1; clone size: .; CDR3 DNA: TGTGCCAGTAGTCTAGACCTGAACACTGAAGCTTTCTTT; CDR3 protein: CASSLDLNTEAFF
D gene: .; V gene: TRBV9; J gene: TRBJ2-3; clone size: .; CDR3 DNA: TGTGCCAGCAGCCCCGCTGGGGGACTCCTCACAGATACGCAGTATTTT; CDR3 protein: CASSPAGGLLTDTQYF
D gene: .; V gene: TRBV9; J gene: TRBJ1-5; clone size: .; CDR3 DNA: TGTGCCAGCAGCGTAGGACAAGACAATCAGCCCCAGCATTTT; CDR3 protein: CASSVGQDNQPQHF
D gene: TRBD1; V gene: TRBV19; J gene: TRBJ1-5; clone size: .; CDR3 DNA: TGTGCCAGGGACAGGGGGCGTCAGCCCCAGCATTTT; CDR3 protein: CARDRGRQPQHF
D gene: .; V gene: TRBV4-3; J gene: TRBJ1-4; clone size: .; CDR3 DNA: TGCGCCAGCAGCCAAGATTGGGGGAACGAAAAACTGTTTTTT; CDR3 protein: CASSQDWGNEKLFF
D gene: TRBD2; V gene: TRBV9; J gene: TRBJ2-2; clone size: once; CDR3 DNA: TGTGCCAGCAGCCCTCGACTAGCGGGGGGCGCGAACACCGGGGAGCTGTTTTTT; CDR3 protein: CASSPRLAGGANTGELFF
D gene: .; V gene: TRBV7-2; J gene: TRBJ2-7; clone size: .; CDR3 DNA: TGTGCCAGCAGCTTAGGCGGACTGACCTACGAGCAGTACTTC; CDR3 protein: CASSLGGLTYEQYF
D gene: .; V gene: TRBV7-9; J gene: TRBJ1-6; clone size: .; CDR3 DNA: TGTGCCAGCACCCCCGGACAGACACCCTATAATTCACCCCTCCACTTT; CDR3 protein: CASTPGQTPYNSPLHF
D gene: .; V gene: TRBV4-1; J gene: TRBJ1-2; clone size: .; CDR3 DNA: TGCGCCAGCAGCCCCTTCAGGCCCTCTAACTATGGCTACACCTTC; CDR3 protein: CASSPFRPSNYGYTF
D gene: .; V gene: TRBV18; J gene: TRBJ2-7; clone size: few; CDR3 DNA: TGTGCCAGCTCACCTCCAACAGGGCGGTCCGAGCAGTACTTC; CDR3 protein: CASSPPTGRSEQYF